This T cell receptor beta chain was sequenced in a study of T-cell memory formation after mild COVID-19. Study at large: The two donors had largely donor-specific TCR clusters. Broader study findings: CD4+ contracting clones were mainly CM and EM; CD8+ ones, EMRA.

V gave up 4 bases and J gave up 8 bases; unmatched junction bases: 9. This CDR3 is built from 16 residues. Per germline, CDR1 SGHVS and CDR2 FNYEAQ. Constant-segment primers were used for 5'RACE, and the resulting TCR alpha and TCR beta cDNA libraries carried sample barcodes and UMIs. One entry per CDR3 protein results from TCRdb running MiXCR on the 5' RACE reads. The table records 140,000 to 150,000 distinct CDR3 sequences, almost 25% of them present only once. Turning to this clonotype: The target antigen is unknown.

This clonotype was obtained from an adult woman who had mild COVID-19 (a few samples of this study predate the infection). Cell type and time point are not known. Sequencing used PBMCs or a T cell subset sorted from them (not recorded which). The genes are TRBV7-6 and TRBJ2-4, with 12 bases fitting TRBD2. The DNA for the CDR3 is TGTGCCAGCAGCTCTCTAGCGGGGGGGCCGATGGACATTCAGTACTTC. As protein: CASSSLAGGPMDIQYF.